Listed below are T cell receptor beta chains from one sample, sequenced in a study of T-cell reconstitution after alpha-beta-depleted transplantation in children. TCRdb called the PCR reads again in MiXCR, with one record for every CDR3 protein. The table lists approximately 200,000 distinct CDR3 sequences, around 5.9% of them singletons, with 4.5% in the top ten. Sequences were derived from PBMCs, sampled before TCRalphabeta/CD19-depleted stem cell transplant. The receptors come from a girl under two years old with combined immunodeficiency, due to receive a stem cell transplant. Both conserved end residues are part of each CDR3. A D gene is named only where the DNA matches it firmly. Size tells how often a clone was seen (once, few, many) or the class of an expanded clone, and some rows leave it out.

>TRBV4-2|16|many|TRBJ2-5|-
TGTGCCAGCAGCCCTCCGATGGACCCCCCAGGGGAGACCCAGTACTTC
CASSPPMDPPGETQYF
>TRBV9|15|many|TRBJ2-2|TRBD1
TGTGCCAGCAGCTCAACAGGGGCGCACGCCGGGGAGCTGTTTTTT
CASSSTGAHAGELFF
>TRBV6-5|17|many|TRBJ2-7|-
TGTGCCAGCAGTTACCACGGCGAGCAGCGGAAGGATGGCGAGCAGTACTTC
CASSYHGEQRKDGEQYF
>TRBV29-1|21|many|TRBJ1-1|TRBD1
TGCAGCGTTACGTCCGACTGGGGACAGGGAGTAGTGTCAGCGGAGGGACCTGAAGCTTTCTTT
CSVTSDWGQGVVSAEGPEAFF
>TRBV20-1|16|-|TRBJ2-1|TRBD2
TGCAGTGCCAGAGGCCTAGCGGAAAACTCCTACAATGAGCAGTTCTTC
CSARGLAENSYNEQFF
>TRBV29-1|14|many|TRBJ1-6|-
TGCAGCGTTCGCTTCTGGGATGGAGATTCACCCCTCCACTTT
CSVRFWDGDSPLHF
>TRBV20-1|17|many|TRBJ2-1|TRBD2
TGCAGTGCTAGAGATAGTCGTGGACTAGCGGGAATCAATGAGCAGTTCTTC
CSARDSRGLAGINEQFF
>TRBV7-2|19|many|TRBJ2-1|-
TGTGCCAGCAGCGAATTACCGGGGGCCTTCGATGGTTCCTACAATGAGCAGTTCTTC
CASSELPGAFDGSYNEQFF
>TRBV12-3/TRBV12-4|13|few|TRBJ2-7|-
TGTGCCAGCAGTTTACTACCTCCATACGAGCAGTACTTC
CASSLLPPYEQYF
>TRBV19|15|-|TRBJ2-7|-
TGTGCCAGTAGTATAGGCCGACTAGGGACCTACGAGCAGTACTTC
CASSIGRLGTYEQYF
>TRBV20-1|16|few|TRBJ2-1|-
TGCAGTGCTCGATCCTCTAGCCCGGCCTCCTACAATGAGCAGTTCTTC
CSARSSSPASYNEQFF
>TRBV6-1|16|many|TRBJ2-3|-
TGTGCCAGCAGGGAACCGGGACTCCCTTCTCCGGATACGCAGTATTTT
CASREPGLPSPDTQYF
>TRBV20-1|17|many|TRBJ2-3|TRBD2
TGCAGTGCTAGTATTGTGGTGATAGCGGGGTACACAGATACGCAGTATTTT
CSASIVVIAGYTDTQYF
>TRBV10-3|17|-|TRBJ2-2|TRBD2
TGTGCCATCAGACCCCTAGCGGGGGGTTTCCACACCGGGGAGCTGTTTTTT
CAIRPLAGGFHTGELFF
>TRBV4-2|14|few|TRBJ1-1|-
TGTGCCAGCAGCCAAACAGAATTGGACACTGAAGCTTTCTTT
CASSQTELDTEAFF
>TRBV25-1|18|many|TRBJ2-5|-
TGTGCCAGCAGTGAATGGACGACAAAACACAGAGCGAGGGAGACCCAGTACTTC
CASSEWTTKHRARETQYF
>TRBV6-5|15|many|TRBJ2-7|TRBD1
TGTGCCAGCAGCCTCGGGACAGCTCTCTCCTACGAGCAGTACTTC
CASSLGTALSYEQYF
>TRBV20-1|15|many|TRBJ2-7|TRBD2
TGCAGTGCTAGAGTTCAGCGGGAGTTGTTTTACGAGCAGTACTTC
CSARVQRELFYEQYF
>TRBV5-6|16|many|TRBJ2-2|TRBD1
TGTGCCAGCAGCTTGGGGGACAGGAGGGACACCGGGGAGCTGTTTTTT
CASSLGDRRDTGELFF
>TRBV4-1|15|many|TRBJ2-1|-
TGCGCCAGCAGCCCCCTCTCGGCATATCCGGCCTGGCAGTTCTTC
CASSPLSAYPAWQFF
>TRBV29-1|12|many|TRBJ2-3|-
TGCAGCGGGGGGCCCGTGGCAGATACGCAGTATTTT
CSGGPVADTQYF
>TRBV12-3/TRBV12-4|14|many|TRBJ2-4|-
TGTGCCAGCAGCCCAGGAGGGGGCATGAACATTCAGTACTTC
CASSPGGGMNIQYF
>TRBV9|15|few|TRBJ2-5|-
TGTGCCAGCAGCGTAGACACAGTCCTAGGGGAGACCCAGTACTTC
CASSVDTVLGETQYF
>TRBV24-1|14|many|TRBJ2-1|-
TGTGCCACCAGTGACGTTAATATAGTAGATGAGCAGTTCTTC
CATSDVNIVDEQFF
>TRBV18|15|-|TRBJ1-1|TRBD1
TGTGCCAGCTCACCCAGACAGGGGGCGGCCACTGAAGCTTTCTTT
CASSPRQGAATEAFF
>TRBV20-1|12|many|TRBJ2-7|-
TGCAGTGCTAGAGATCCAGGGAACGAGCAGTACTTC
CSARDPGNEQYF
>TRBV28|15|-|TRBJ2-7|-
TGTGCCAGCAGTCGCCAACTCTTGTGGGACTACGAGCAGTACTTC
CASSRQLLWDYEQYF
>TRBV9|18|many|TRBJ1-3|-
TGTGCCAGCAGCGTAGACCTACAGGGTAGAAGCTCTGGAAACACCATATATTTT
CASSVDLQGRSSGNTIYF
>TRBV20-1|14|many|TRBJ2-1|-
TGCAGTGCTAGAGGTTTCAGGGGGGACAATGAGCAGTTCTTC
CSARGFRGDNEQFF
>TRBV3-1|17|many|TRBJ2-1|TRBD2
TGTGCCAGCAGCCGCGGACTAGCGGAAAGCTCCTACAATGAGCAGTTCTTC
CASSRGLAESSYNEQFF
>TRBV7-2|14|few|TRBJ2-5|TRBD2
TGTGCCAGCAGCTATCGGGGGGGGGCGGAGACCCAGTACTTC
CASSYRGGAETQYF
>TRBV12-3/TRBV12-4|18|few|TRBJ1-5|-
TGTGCCAGCAGTGTGGGGGGGGCTGCGATTGTGGGCAATCAGCCCCAGCATTTT
CASSVGGAAIVGNQPQHF
>TRBV10-3|17|many|TRBJ2-1|TRBD2
TGTGCCATCAGTGAGTCAGGGAGGATCCGGGAGGGGCATGAGCAGTTCTTC
CAISESGRIREGHEQFF
>TRBV20-1|13|many|TRBJ2-2|-
TGCAGTGCTAGAGGACTAAATTACGGGGAGCTGTTTTTT
CSARGLNYGELFF